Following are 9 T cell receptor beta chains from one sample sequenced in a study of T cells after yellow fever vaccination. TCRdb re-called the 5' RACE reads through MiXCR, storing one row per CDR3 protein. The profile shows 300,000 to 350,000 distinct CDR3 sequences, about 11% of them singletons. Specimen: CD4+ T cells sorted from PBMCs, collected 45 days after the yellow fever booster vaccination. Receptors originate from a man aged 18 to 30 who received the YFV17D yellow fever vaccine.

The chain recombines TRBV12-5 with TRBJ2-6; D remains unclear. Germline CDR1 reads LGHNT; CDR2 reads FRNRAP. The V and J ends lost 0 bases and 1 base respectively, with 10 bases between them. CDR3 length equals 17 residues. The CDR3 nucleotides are TGTGCTAGTGGTTTGGTACCGGGTCAATCTGGGGCCAACGTCCTGACTTTC. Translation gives CASGLVPGQSGANVLTF.

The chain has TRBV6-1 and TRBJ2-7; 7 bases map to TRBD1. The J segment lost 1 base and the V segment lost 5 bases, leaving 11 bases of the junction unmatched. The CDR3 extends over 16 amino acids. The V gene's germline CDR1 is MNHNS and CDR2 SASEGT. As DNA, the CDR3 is TGTGCCAGCAGTCATTCCGGGACAGAGGGTTCCTACGAGCAGTACTTC. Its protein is CASSHSGTEGSYEQYF.

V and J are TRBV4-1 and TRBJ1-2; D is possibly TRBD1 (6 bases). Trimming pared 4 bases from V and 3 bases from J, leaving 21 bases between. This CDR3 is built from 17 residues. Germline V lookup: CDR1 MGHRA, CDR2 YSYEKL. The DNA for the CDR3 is TGCGCCAGCAGCCGGCCCTCACAGGGTATGACGGACTATGGCTACACCTTC. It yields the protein CASSRPSQGMTDYGYTF.

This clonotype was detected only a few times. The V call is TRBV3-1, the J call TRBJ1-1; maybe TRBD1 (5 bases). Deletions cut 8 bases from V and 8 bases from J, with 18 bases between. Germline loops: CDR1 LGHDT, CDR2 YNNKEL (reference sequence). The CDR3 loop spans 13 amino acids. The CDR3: CASRKAGTTEAFF. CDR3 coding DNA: TGTGCCAGCCGCAAAGCGGGGACGACGGAAGCTTTCTTT.

The CDR3 here is CASSGTTSGGLDTQYF. DNA of the CDR3: TGCGCCAGCAGCGGTACGACTAGCGGGGGTCTAGATACGCAGTATTTT. This sequence joins TRBV5-1 and TRBJ2-3; 12 nucleotides align to TRBD2. The V and J ends lost 4 bases and 5 bases, in that order; junction bases with no gene match: 8. Germline V CDR1 and CDR2: SGHRS, YFSETQ. The CDR3 has 16 residues. The whole variable domain, filled in from reference TRBV5-1 and TRBJ2-3, reads KAGVTQTPRYLIKTRGQQVTLSCSPISGHRSVSWYQQTPGQGLQFLFEYFSETQRNKGNFPGRFSGRQFSNSRSEMNVSTLELGDSALYLCASSGTTSGGLDTQYFGPGTRLTVL.

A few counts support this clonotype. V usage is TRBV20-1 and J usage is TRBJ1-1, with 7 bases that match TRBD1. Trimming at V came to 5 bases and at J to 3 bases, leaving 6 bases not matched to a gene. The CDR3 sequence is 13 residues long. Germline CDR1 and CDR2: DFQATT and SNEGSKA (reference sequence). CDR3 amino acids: CSAPTGPDTEAFF. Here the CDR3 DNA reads TGCAGTGCTCCGACAGGGCCGGACACTGAAGCTTTCTTT.

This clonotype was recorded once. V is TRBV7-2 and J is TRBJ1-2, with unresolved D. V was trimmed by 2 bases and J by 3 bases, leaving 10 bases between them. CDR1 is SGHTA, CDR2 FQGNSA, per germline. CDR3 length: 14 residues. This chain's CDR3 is CASSLLGIHYGYTF. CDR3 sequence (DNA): TGTGCCAGCAGCTTATTGGGAATTCACTATGGCTACACCTTC.

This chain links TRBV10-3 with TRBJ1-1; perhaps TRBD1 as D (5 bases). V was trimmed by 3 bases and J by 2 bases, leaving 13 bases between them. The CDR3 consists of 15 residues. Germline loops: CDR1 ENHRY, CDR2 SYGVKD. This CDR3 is CAISDTTASNTEAFF. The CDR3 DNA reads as TGTGCCATCAGTGATACGACAGCTTCAAACACTGAAGCTTTCTTT.

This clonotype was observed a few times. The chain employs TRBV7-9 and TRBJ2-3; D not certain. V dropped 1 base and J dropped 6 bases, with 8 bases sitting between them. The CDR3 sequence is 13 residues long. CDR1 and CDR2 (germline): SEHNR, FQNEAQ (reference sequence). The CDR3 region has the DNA TGTGCCAGCAGCTTAGACATCTGGGATACGCAGTATTTT. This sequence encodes CASSLDIWDTQYF.